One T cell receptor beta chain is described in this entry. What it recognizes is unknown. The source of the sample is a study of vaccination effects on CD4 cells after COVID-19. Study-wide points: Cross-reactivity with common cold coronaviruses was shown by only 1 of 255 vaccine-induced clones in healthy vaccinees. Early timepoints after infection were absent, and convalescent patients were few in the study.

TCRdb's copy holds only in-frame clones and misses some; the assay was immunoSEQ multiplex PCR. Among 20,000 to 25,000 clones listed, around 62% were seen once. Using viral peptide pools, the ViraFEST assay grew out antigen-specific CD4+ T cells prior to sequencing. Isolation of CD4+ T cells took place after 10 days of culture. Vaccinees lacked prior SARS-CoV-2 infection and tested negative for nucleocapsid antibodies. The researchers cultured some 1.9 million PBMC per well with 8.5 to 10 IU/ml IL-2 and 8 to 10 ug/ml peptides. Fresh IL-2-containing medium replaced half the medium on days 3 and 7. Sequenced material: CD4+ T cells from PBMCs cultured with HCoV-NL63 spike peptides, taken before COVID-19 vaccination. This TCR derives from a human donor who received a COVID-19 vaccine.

CDR3 nucleotides: TGTGCCAGCAGGGGACTAGCGGGTTACCTAGCCAAAAACATTCAGTACTTC. It is translated as CASRGLAGYLAKNIQYF. This chain links TRBV2 with TRBJ2-4; 12 bases line up with TRBD2. This CDR3 comprises 17 residues. Germline V CDR1 and CDR2: SNHLY, FYNNEI. After removal of 6 bases from V and 0 bases from J, the junction contained 6 bases not matched to a gene.